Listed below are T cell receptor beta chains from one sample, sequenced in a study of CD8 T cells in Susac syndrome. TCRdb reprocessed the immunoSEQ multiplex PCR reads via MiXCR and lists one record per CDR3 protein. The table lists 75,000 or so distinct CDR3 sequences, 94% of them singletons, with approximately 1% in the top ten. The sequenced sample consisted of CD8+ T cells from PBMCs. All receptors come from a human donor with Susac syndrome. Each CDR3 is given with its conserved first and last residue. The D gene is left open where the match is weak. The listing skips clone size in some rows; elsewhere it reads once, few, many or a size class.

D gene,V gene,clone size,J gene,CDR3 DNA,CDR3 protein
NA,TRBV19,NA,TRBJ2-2,TGTGCCAGTAGTATACCTCCGGTCGGGGGGCCCGGGGAGCTGTTTTTT,CASSIPPVGGPGELFF
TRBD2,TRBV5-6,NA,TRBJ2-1,TGTGCCAGCAGCCCTCCCCCGCTAGCGGGGTCTATCGATGAGCAGTTCTTC,CASSPPPLAGSIDEQFF
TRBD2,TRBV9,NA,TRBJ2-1,TGTGCCAGCAGCGCATGGGGGAGGGTAAATGAGCAGTTCTTC,CASSAWGRVNEQFF
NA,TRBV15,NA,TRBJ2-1,TGTGCCACCAGCAGAGATATGGCGGCGGGCAATGAGCAGTTCTTC,CATSRDMAAGNEQFF
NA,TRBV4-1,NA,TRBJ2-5,TGCGCCAGCAGCCAATCCCCGAGGGGCTGGGAGACCCAGTACTTC,CASSQSPRGWETQYF
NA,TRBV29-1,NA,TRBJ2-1,TGCAGCGTTGTCCCGACAGAAGGCTACAATGAGCAGTTCTTC,CSVVPTEGYNEQFF
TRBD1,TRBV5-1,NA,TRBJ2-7,TGCGCCAGCAGCTTGGACGAGACAGGGTTGCTCCACGAGCAGTACTTC,CASSLDETGLLHEQYF
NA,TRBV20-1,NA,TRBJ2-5,TGCAGTGCTGTCGTAGAGACCCAGTACTTC,CSAVVETQYF
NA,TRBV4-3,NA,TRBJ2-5,TGCGCCAGCAGCCAAGAGTTTTTTTCAGGTCTGGAGACCCAGTACTTC,CASSQEFFSGLETQYF
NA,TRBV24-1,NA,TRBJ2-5,TGTGCCACCAGTGGTGGTCAAGAGACCCAGTACTTC,CATSGGQETQYF
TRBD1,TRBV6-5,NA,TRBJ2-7,TGTGCCACTAGACAGGGTGTGAACGAGCAGTACTTC,CATRQGVNEQYF
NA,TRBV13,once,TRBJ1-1,TGTGCCAGCAGCTTCAAACCAACAGGGTTGAACACTGAAGCTTTCTTT,CASSFKPTGLNTEAFF
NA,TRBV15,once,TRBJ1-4,TGTGCCACCAGCGGCAACAGAAATGAAAAACTGTTTTTT,CATSGNRNEKLFF
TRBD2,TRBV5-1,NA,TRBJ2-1,TGCGCCAGCAGCCCACCCCCTAGCGGGAGCTACAATGAGCAGTTCTTC,CASSPPPSGSYNEQFF
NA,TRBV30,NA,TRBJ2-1,TGTGCCTGGGAAGGTGGACGAGCTTACAATGAGCAGTTCTTC,CAWEGGRAYNEQFF
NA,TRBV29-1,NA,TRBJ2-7,TGCAGCGCAGGCGCCGGGGGTGGCGAGCAGTACTTC,CSAGAGGGEQYF
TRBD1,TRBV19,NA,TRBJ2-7,TGTGCCAGTAGTTCGGGACAGGGGGCGTACGAGCAGTACTTC,CASSSGQGAYEQYF
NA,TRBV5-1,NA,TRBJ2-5,TGCGCCAGCAGCTTGCGAGCCAGGGACCACCCGTACCAAGAGACCCAGTACTTC,CASSLRARDHPYQETQYF
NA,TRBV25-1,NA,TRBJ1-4,TGTGCCAGCAGTGGAGCGGAGGACTTTAATGAAAAACTGTTTTTT,CASSGAEDFNEKLFF
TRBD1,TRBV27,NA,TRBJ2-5,TGTGCCACCCTCAGTGGGGACAGGGAAAAAGAGACCCAGTACTTC,CATLSGDREKETQYF
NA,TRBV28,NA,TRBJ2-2,TGTGCCAGCAGGAGTCCGGGAGTTGATACCGGGGAGCTGTTTTTT,CASRSPGVDTGELFF
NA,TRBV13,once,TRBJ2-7,TGTGCCAGTAATGGACCGGGCTACGAGCAGTACTTC,CASNGPGYEQYF
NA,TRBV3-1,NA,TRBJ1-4,TGTGCCAGCAGCCAAGATATGGAGGGTGAAAAACTGTTTTTT,CASSQDMEGEKLFF
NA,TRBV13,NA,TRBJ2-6,TGTGCCAGCAGCTTGGAGACAGCTGGTCGCTCTGGGGCCAACGTCCTGACTTTC,CASSLETAGRSGANVLTF
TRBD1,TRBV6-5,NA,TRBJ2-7,TGTGCCAGCAGCTCACAGGGGGTATACGAGCAGTACTTC,CASSSQGVYEQYF
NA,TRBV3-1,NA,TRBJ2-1,TGTGCCAGCAGCCAACTAGCTACCCCCCCGGGGAATGAGCAGTTCTTC,CASSQLATPPGNEQFF
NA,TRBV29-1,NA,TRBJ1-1,TGCAGCGTTGATGGGGTGGTGGGGAACACTGAAGCTTTCTTT,CSVDGVVGNTEAFF
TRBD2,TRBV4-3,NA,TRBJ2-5,TGCGCCAGCAGCCCCCCGGTGATAGCGGGCACATGTGAGACCCAGTACTTC,CASSPPVIAGTCETQYF
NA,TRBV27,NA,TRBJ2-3,TGTGCCAGCAGTTTGGCGGGATTAGATACGCAGTATTTT,CASSLAGLDTQYF
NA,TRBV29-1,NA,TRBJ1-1,TGCAGCGCTGCGGGGGCTCTGGGGAACACTGAAGCTTTCTTT,CSAAGALGNTEAFF
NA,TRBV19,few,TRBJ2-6,TGTGCCAGTAGTATGACCGGGTCCGGGGCCAACGTCCTGACTTTC,CASSMTGSGANVLTF
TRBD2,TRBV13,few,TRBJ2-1,TGTGCCAGTAGCAGGACTAGCTCCTACAATGAGCAGTTCTTC,CASSRTSSYNEQFF
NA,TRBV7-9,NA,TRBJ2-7,TGTGCCAGCAGCTTTGGGACAGAGCAGTACTTC,CASSFGTEQYF
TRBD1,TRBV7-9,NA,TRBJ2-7,TGTGCCAGCAGCCGGCGGGACAGGGATTACGAGCAGTACTTC,CASSRRDRDYEQYF
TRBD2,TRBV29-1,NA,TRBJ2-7,TGCAGCGTTGTCCCGGGAGGTGACTACGAGCAGTACTTC,CSVVPGGDYEQYF
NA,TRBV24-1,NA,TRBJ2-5,TGTGCCACCAGTGATCTTAAATCTCCCGACAAGCAAGAGACCCAGTACTTC,CATSDLKSPDKQETQYF
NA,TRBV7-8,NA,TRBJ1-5,TGTGCCAGCAGCTTAGCTGGCCAGGGGCCCAATCAGCCCCAGCATTTT,CASSLAGQGPNQPQHF
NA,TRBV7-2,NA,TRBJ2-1,TGTGCCAGCAGCTTCGACTGGAACAATGAGCAGTTCTTC,CASSFDWNNEQFF
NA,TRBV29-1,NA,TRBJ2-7,TGCAGCGTTGGGGTTCTCTACGAGCAGTACTTC,CSVGVLYEQYF
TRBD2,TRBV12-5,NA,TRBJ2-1,TGTGCTAGTGCCTTCGGACTAGTCAATGAGCAGTTCTTC,CASAFGLVNEQFF